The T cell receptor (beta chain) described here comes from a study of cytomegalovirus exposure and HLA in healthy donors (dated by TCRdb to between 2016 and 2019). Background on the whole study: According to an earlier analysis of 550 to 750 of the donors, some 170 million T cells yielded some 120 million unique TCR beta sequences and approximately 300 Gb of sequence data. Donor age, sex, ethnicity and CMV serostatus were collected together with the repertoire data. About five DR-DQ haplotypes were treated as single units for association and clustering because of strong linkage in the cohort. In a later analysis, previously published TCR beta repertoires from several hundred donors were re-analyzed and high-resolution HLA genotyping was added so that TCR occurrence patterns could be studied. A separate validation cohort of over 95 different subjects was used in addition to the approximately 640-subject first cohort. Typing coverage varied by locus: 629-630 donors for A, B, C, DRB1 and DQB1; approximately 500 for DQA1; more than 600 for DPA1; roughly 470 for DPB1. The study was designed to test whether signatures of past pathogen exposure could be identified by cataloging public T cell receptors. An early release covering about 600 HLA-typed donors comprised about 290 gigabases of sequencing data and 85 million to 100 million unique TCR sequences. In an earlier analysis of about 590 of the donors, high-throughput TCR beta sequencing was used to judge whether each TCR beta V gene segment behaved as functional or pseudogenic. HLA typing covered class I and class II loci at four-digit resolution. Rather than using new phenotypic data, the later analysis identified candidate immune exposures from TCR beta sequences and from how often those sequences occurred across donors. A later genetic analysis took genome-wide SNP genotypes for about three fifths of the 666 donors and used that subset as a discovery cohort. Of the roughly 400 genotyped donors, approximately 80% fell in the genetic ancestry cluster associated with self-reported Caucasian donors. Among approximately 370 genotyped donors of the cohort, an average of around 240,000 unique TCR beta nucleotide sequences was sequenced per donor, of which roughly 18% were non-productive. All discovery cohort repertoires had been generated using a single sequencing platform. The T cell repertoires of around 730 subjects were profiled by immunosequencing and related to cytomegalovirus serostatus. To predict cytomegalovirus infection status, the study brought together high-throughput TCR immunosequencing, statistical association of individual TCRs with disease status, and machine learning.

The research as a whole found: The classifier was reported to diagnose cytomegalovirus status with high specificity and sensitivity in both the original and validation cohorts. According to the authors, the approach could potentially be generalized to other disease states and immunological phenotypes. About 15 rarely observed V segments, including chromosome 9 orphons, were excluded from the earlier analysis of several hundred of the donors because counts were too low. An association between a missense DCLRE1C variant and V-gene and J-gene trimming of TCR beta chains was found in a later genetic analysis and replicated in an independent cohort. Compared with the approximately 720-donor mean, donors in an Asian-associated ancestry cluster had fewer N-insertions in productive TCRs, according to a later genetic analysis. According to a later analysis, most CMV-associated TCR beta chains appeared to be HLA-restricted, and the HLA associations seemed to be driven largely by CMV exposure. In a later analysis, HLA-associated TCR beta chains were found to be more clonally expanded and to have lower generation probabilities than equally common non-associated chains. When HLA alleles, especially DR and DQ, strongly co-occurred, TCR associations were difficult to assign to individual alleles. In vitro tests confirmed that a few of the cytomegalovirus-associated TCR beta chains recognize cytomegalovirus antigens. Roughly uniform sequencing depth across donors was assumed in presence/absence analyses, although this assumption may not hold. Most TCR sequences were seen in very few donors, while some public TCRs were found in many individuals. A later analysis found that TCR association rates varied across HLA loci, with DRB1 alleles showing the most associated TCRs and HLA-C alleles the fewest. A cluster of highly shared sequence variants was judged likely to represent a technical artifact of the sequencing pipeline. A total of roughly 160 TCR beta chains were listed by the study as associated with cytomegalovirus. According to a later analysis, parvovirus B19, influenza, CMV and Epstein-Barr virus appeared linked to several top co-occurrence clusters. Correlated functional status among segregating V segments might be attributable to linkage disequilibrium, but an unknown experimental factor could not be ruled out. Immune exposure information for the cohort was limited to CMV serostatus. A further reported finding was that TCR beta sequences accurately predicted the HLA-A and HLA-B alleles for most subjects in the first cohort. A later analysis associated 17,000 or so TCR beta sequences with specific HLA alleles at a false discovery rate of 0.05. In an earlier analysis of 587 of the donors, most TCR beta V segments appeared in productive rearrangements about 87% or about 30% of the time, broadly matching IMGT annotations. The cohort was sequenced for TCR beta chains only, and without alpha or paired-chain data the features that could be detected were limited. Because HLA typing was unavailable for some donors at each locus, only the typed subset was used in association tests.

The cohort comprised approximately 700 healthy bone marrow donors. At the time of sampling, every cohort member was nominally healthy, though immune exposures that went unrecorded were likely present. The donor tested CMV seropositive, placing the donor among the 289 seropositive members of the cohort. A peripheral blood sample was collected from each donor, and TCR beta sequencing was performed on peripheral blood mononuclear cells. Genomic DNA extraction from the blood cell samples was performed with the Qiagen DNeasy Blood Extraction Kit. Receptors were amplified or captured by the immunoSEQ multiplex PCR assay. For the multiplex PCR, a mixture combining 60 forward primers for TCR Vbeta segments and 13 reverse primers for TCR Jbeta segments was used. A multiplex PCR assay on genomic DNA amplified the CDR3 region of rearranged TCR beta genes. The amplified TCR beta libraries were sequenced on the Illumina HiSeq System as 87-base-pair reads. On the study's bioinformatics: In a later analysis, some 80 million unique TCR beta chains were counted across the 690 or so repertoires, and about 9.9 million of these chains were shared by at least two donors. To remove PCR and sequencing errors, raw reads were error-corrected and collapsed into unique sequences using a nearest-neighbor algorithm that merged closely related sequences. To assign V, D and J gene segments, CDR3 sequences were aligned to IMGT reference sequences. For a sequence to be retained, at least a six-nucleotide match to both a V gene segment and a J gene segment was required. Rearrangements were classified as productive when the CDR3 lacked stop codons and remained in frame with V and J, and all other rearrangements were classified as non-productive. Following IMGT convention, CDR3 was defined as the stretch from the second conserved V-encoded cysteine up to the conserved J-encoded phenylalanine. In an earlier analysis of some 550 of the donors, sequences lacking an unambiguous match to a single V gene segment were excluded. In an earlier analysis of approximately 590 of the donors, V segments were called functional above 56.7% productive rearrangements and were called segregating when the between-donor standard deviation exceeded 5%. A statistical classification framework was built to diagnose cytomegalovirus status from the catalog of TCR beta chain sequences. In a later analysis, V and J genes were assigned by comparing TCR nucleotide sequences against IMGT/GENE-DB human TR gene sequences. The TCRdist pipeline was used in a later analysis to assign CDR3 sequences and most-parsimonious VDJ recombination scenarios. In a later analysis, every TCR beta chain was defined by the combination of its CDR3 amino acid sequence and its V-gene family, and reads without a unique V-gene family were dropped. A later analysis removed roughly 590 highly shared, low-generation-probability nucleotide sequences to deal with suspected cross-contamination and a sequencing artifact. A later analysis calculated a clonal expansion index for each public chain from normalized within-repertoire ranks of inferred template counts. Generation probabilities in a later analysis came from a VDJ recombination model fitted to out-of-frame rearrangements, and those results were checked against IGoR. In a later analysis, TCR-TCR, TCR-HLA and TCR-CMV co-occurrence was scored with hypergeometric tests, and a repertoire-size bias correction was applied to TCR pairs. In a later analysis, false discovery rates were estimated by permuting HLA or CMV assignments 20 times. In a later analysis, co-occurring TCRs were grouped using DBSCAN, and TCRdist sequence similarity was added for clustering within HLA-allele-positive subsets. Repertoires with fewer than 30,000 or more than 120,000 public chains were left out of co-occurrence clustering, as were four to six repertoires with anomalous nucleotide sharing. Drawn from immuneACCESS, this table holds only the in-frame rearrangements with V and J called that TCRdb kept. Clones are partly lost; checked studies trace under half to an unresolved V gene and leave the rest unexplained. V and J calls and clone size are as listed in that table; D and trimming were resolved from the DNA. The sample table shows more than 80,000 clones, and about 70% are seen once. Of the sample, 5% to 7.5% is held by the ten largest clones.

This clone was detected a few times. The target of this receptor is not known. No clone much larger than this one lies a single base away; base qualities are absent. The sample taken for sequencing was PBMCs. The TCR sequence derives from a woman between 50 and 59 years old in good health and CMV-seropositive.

Here the CDR3 is given as CASGPGVNTEAFF. The nucleotide sequence reads as follows: TGCGCCAGCGGGCCGGGAGTTAACACTGAAGCTTTCTTT. In this chain, TRBV5-1 is recombined with TRBJ1-1; the D gene identity is not certain. The CDR3 measures 13 amino acids from cysteine to phenylalanine. Only the CDR3 DNA is retained, 39 bases long and in frame from the first base. Looking up the germline V gene yields CDR1 SGHRS and CDR2 YFSETQ. V is pared back by 7 bases and J by 2 bases, with 12 bases lying between the germline termini.